The 26 T cell receptor beta chains below come from one sample, sequenced in a study of T cells after posttransplantation cyclophosphamide. The data were produced by immunoSEQ multiplex PCR, yet TCRdb's version contains in-frame clones alone and is incomplete. There are fewer than 35,000 clones in the sample, none observed a single time. What was sequenced was PBMCs. These receptors were collected from an older woman in good health, CMV-negative, and a related stem cell transplant donor.

This clone was seen at least ten times. The chain employs TRBV10-1 and TRBJ1-1; D perhaps matches TRBD1 (5 bases). Germline V gene sequence: CDR1 WNHNN, CDR2 SYGVQD (reference sequence). Trimming took 6 bases from V and 10 from J, leaving 15 bases between them. This CDR3 has 12 amino acids. The CDR3 region is CASSEPGTRAFF. The CDR3 DNA follows: TGCGCCAGCAGCGAACCGGGGACTAGAGCTTTCTTT.

This clone was observed a few times. The V gene is TRBV5-5, the J gene TRBJ1-5; a possible D gene is TRBD1 (5 bases). V lost 4 bases and J 1 base, leaving 12 bases between the germline ends. The germline CDR1 and CDR2 sequences are SGHKS and YYEKEE (reference sequence). CDR3 length equals 15 residues. The CDR3 sequence: CASSAEGLSNQPQHF. The DNA of the CDR3 is TGTGCCAGCAGCGCGGAGGGGTTAAGCAATCAGCCCCAGCATTTT.

A few counts support this clone. The V gene is TRBV7-2, the J gene TRBJ2-5; perhaps TRBD2 as D (6 bases). Looked up from germline, CDR1 is SGHTA and CDR2 is FQGNSA. This CDR3 contains 14 residues. Between the trimmed V and J ends, which lost 1 base and 3 bases, there was a span of 9 bases. The DNA for the CDR3 is TGTGCCAGCAGCTTAGAGGTAGCGGAAGAGACCCAGTACTTC. It is translated as CASSLEVAEETQYF.

This clone showed up many times. This chain joins TRBV12-3 or TRBV12-4 and TRBJ1-2; D gene unclear. This CDR3 is 13 amino acids long. The V and J ends lost 3 bases and 5 bases respectively, with 10 bases between them. The CDR3 region is CASSLGSDYGYTF. CDR3 nucleotide sequence: TGTGCCAGCAGTTTGGGCAGTGATTATGGCTACACCTTC.

This clone was counted many times. V is TRBV4-1 and J is TRBJ2-7; 11 positions agree with TRBD2. The V segment lost 0 bases and the J segment 6 bases; nucleotides outside the gene matches: 10. CDR1 is MGHRA, CDR2 YSYEKL, per germline. The CDR3 runs 17 residues. The CDR3 loop is CASSQEPHTSGRSEQYF. In DNA form, the CDR3 reads TGCGCCAGCAGCCAAGAACCCCACACTAGCGGGAGATCCGAGCAGTACTTC.

This clone has a count of ten or more. The chain uses TRBV15 and TRBJ2-7, with a weak D call TRBD1 (5 bases). With 0 bases removed from V and 3 bases from J, the gap between germline ends came to 18 bases. CDR1 and CDR2 (germline): LNHNV, YYDKDF (reference sequence). The CDR3 is made up of 17 amino acids. In DNA form, the CDR3 reads TGTGCCACCAGCAGAGATCAGACAGAAAGGGTCAGCTACGAGCAGTACTTC. This codes for CATSRDQTERVSYEQYF.

In its sample, this clone was seen a few times. CDR3 region: CASSEPAGTGDGGYTF. The DNA of the CDR3 is TGTGCCAGCAGCGAACCAGCCGGGACAGGGGATGGCGGCTACACCTTC. The chain links TRBV9 to TRBJ1-2; 10 bases line up with TRBD1. There are 16 residues in the CDR3. The V gene end was trimmed by 3 bases and the J gene end by 8 bases; junction bases not matched to a gene: 13. Looked up from germline, CDR1 is SGDLS and CDR2 is YYNGEE. The full variable domain, its missing parts supplied by reference TRBV9 and TRBJ1-2, is DSGVTQTPKHLITATGQRVTLRCSPRSGDLSVYWYQQSLDQGLQFLIQYYNGEERAKGNILERFSAQQFPDLHSELNLSSLELGDSALYFCASSEPAGTGDGGYTFGSGTRLTVV.

This clone has at least ten counts. V gene TRBV11-1 combines with J gene TRBJ1-6, with 8 positions matching TRBD1. The ends lost 3 bases at V and 5 bases at J; junction bases unmatched: 3. Per the germline V gene, CDR1 is SGHAT and CDR2 is FQDESV (reference sequence). This CDR3 has 15 residues. This chain's CDR3 is CASSFRTGNNSPLHF. CDR3 in DNA: TGTGCCAGCAGCTTCCGGACAGGGAATAATTCACCCCTCCACTTT.

This clone was recorded many times. The chain uses TRBV2 and TRBJ2-4; no definite D call. The V and J ends lost 5 bases and 1 base respectively, with 12 bases between them. CDR1 and CDR2 (germline): SNHLY, FYNNEI. The CDR3 extends over 15 amino acids. CDR3 region: CASSTAGWAKNIQYF. The DNA for the CDR3 is TGTGCCAGCAGTACTGCTGGTTGGGCCAAAAACATTCAGTACTTC.

This clone has at least ten counts. The J gene is TRBJ2-7, the V gene TRBV11-2; 7 nucleotides match TRBD1. CDR1 SGHAT and CDR2 FQNNGV come from the germline V gene. The CDR3 is made up of 15 amino acids. V lost 1 base to trimming and J lost 3 bases; unmatched junction nucleotides: 6. CDR3 amino acids: CASSLAVGGFYEQYF. CDR3 bases: TGTGCCAGCAGCTTAGCGGTAGGGGGCTTCTACGAGCAGTACTTC.

The V gene is TRBV18, the J gene TRBJ2-3; TRBD2 matches at 8 bases. J lost 6 bases, V lost 5 bases, and 7 bases had no gene match. From germline, CDR1 is KGHSH and CDR2 LQKENI. CDR3 length: 14 residues. In nucleotides, the CDR3 is TGTGCCAGCTCAAGTGCGGGGGGAGTGGATACGCAGTATTTT. It specifies CASSSAGGVDTQYF.

This clone came up a few times. This chain uses TRBV2 with TRBJ2-2, with 12 bases fitting TRBD2. The CDR3 consists of 17 residues. The germline gives CDR1 SNHLY, CDR2 FYNNEI. Trimming at V came to 3 bases and at J to 4 bases, leaving 6 bases not matched to a gene. DNA of the CDR3: TGTGCCAGCAGTGAGCGACTAGCGGGAGTGGGCACCGGGGAGCTGTTTTTT. It is translated as CASSERLAGVGTGELFF. The whole variable domain, remainder taken from reference TRBV2 and TRBJ2-2, is EPEVTQTPSHQVTQMGQEVILRCVPISNHLYFYWYRQILGQKVEFLVSFYNNEISEKSEIFDDQFSVERPDGSNFTLKIRSTKLEDSAMYFCASSERLAGVGTGELFFGEGSRLTVL.

This clone has more than one count but fewer than ten. J is TRBJ1-2 and V is TRBV6-1; 10 positions agree with TRBD1. This CDR3 has 14 amino acids. Looked up from germline, CDR1 is MNHNS and CDR2 is SASEGT. V lost 4 bases and J lost 7; bases outside the gene matches: 6. The CDR3 region has the DNA TGTGCCAGCAGTGCCGGGACAGGGGAGCGTGGCTACACCTTC. Protein product: CASSAGTGERGYTF.

This clone was found many times. The V gene is TRBV10-3, the J gene TRBJ2-1; no clear D gene. This CDR3 region has 11 residues. The germline gives CDR1 ENHRY, CDR2 SYGVKD. The germline V and J ends were trimmed by 8 bases and 8 bases, with 10 bases remaining between them. The CDR3 region has the DNA TGTGCCATCTCTAGTACCCATGAGCAGTTCTTC. It yields the protein CAISSTHEQFF.

This clone was observed at least ten times. The genes are TRBV4-3 and TRBJ1-1, with no clear D. Germline loops: CDR1 LGHNA, CDR2 YSLEER. The CDR3 consists of 16 residues. The V and J ends lost 1 base and 5 bases respectively, with 17 bases between them. CDR3 amino acids: CASSQASTGMSTEAFF. The CDR3 DNA sequence: TGCGCCAGCAGCCAAGCTTCGACGGGGATGAGTACTGAAGCTTTCTTT.

Many counts were recorded for this clone. This rearrangement joins TRBV5-1 to TRBJ2-1, with a weak D call TRBD2 (6 bases). Germline CDR1 is SGHRS and CDR2 is YFSETQ. The CDR3 sequence is 13 residues long. V shed 1 base and J shed 7 bases, with 9 bases lying between them. CDR3 coding DNA: TGCGCCAGCAGCTTGAGCGGGCGGAATGAGCAGTTCTTC. Translated: CASSLSGRNEQFF.

This clone was seen many times. The chain carries TRBV15 and TRBJ2-5; TRBD2 matches at 11 bases. The germline gives CDR1 LNHNV, CDR2 YYDKDF (reference sequence). The CDR3 contains 13 residues. Written as DNA, the CDR3 is TGTGCAACCCGACTAGCGGGACTAGAGACCCAGTACTTC. This sequence encodes CATRLAGLETQYF.

This clone was found many times. The V gene is TRBV10-3, the J gene TRBJ1-5, with D possibly matching TRBD1 (5 bases). CDR1 and CDR2 (germline): ENHRY, SYGVKD. The CDR3 runs 14 residues. V was pared by 3 bases and J by 6 bases, with 12 bases between. This chain's CDR3 is CAISDGQGGQPQHF. CDR3 in DNA: TGTGCCATCAGTGATGGGCAGGGTGGTCAGCCCCAGCATTTT.

The chain combines TRBV6-2 or TRBV6-3 with TRBJ1-5; 7 bases match TRBD1. This CDR3 is built from 16 residues. The trim removed 6 bases at V and 6 bases at J, leaving 14 bases unmatched. Germline-derived CDR1 and CDR2 are MNHEY and SVGEGT. The CDR3 loop is CASRDEGGQRIQPQHF. CDR3 sequence (DNA): TGTGCCAGCAGGGACGAGGGGGGACAGAGGATTCAGCCCCAGCATTTT.

The chain has TRBV11-2 and TRBJ1-2; 7 nucleotides line up with TRBD1. The CDR3 spans 13 residues. Germline trimming cut 5 bases from V and 6 bases from J; bases unmatched to any gene: 6. Per germline, CDR1 SGHAT and CDR2 FQNNGV. As DNA, the CDR3 is TGTGCCAGCAGCCGTGACAGGGAGAATGGCTACACCTTC. Its translation is CASSRDRENGYTF.

In this sample, this clone turned up many times. The chain combines TRBV12-3 or TRBV12-4 with TRBJ2-7, with a tentative D call TRBD2 (6 bases). This CDR3 region has 14 residues. Trimming removed 6 bases at V and 1 base at J, with 13 bases between. The CDR3 DNA reads as TGTGCCAGCAGCAAGGGACTGGGTTCCTACGAGCAGTACTTC. As protein: CASSKGLGSYEQYF.

This clone was found many times. This chain links TRBV7-9 with TRBJ1-4; 10 bases line up with TRBD1. V shed 4 bases, J shed 1 base, and the junction held 3 bases outside the gene matches. This CDR3 is built from 16 residues. Looked up from germline, CDR1 is SEHNR and CDR2 is FQNEAQ (reference sequence). The CDR3 coding sequence is TGTGCCAGCAGCTCCGACAGGGGGCAAACTAATGAAAAACTGTTTTTT. Translation: CASSSDRGQTNEKLFF.

This clone was detected many times. The CDR3 here is CASSPSGQSNNSPLHF. In DNA, the CDR3 is TGTGCCAGCTCACCCAGTGGACAGAGTAATAATTCACCCCTCCACTTT. V usage is TRBV18 and J usage is TRBJ1-6, with D possibly matching TRBD1 (6 bases). The CDR3 spans 16 residues. Germline V gene sequence: CDR1 KGHSH, CDR2 LQKENI. V lost 3 bases, J lost 5 bases, and 14 bases lay in between. The whole variable domain, remainder taken from reference TRBV18 and TRBJ1-6, is NAGVMQNPRHLVRRRGQEARLRCSPMKGHSHVYWYRQLPEEGLKFMVYLQKENIIDESGMPKERFSAEFPKEGPSILRIQQVVRGDSAAYFCASSPSGQSNNSPLHFGNGTRLTVT.

This clone was seen at least ten times. V is TRBV7-2 and J is TRBJ2-7; 8 bases map to TRBD2. The CDR3 length is 15 residues. Germline V CDR1 and CDR2: SGHTA, FQGNSA. Trimming cost V 5 bases and J 0 bases; bases outside gene matches: 6. In nucleotides, the CDR3 is TGTGCCAGCAGCCCCCAAAGCGGGAGCTCCTACGAGCAGTACTTC. Translated, it gives CASSPQSGSSYEQYF.

The sample holds many counts of this clone. This rearrangement joins TRBV5-6 to TRBJ1-4; a possible D gene is TRBD1 (5 bases). CDR1 and CDR2 (germline): SGHDT, YYEEEE. Trimming shortened V by 2 bases and J by 10 bases, and 12 bases separated the two germline ends. The CDR3 loop spans 13 amino acids. CDR3 amino acids: CASSFNRRRKLFF. In DNA form, the CDR3 reads TGTGCCAGCAGCTTTAACAGGAGGAGAAAACTGTTTTTT.

This clone has a count of ten or more. The chain links TRBV28 to TRBJ2-6, with D possibly being TRBD1 (6 bases). Trimming left V 8 bases short and J 0 bases short, with 11 bases between. The CDR3 totals 15 residues. Germline CDR1 and CDR2: MDHEN and SYDVKM. This chain's CDR3 is CASLDRTSGANVLTF. The CDR3, as DNA: TGTGCCAGCCTTGACAGGACCTCTGGGGCCAACGTCCTGACTTTC.